Given below is one TCR beta chain in context. This entry is derived from a study of blood T cell repertoires in COVID-19. Germline assignment: CDR1 SGHDT and CDR2 YYEEEE. This CDR3 spans 15 amino acids. Trimming shortened V by 3 bases and J by 1 base, and 13 bases separated the two germline ends. The repertoire was sequenced with immunoSEQ multiplex PCR; TCRdb's copy has only in-frame clones and lacks some. The table shows 310,000 or so clones, with 85% to 90% occurring only once. This sequence originates from a woman under 30 who had recovered from COVID-19. The genes are TRBV5-6 and TRBJ1-1; D gene unclear. Sequenced: PBMCs or T cells enriched from blood (not recorded which). The CDR3 region is CASSSFGQTNTEAFF. CDR3 bases: TGTGCCAGCAGCTCATTTGGGCAGACGAACACTGAAGCTTTCTTT.